These 24 T cell receptor beta chains share one sample of origin, sequenced in a study of vaccination effects on CD4 cells after COVID-19. The table came from immunoSEQ multiplex PCR; TCRdb's copy has only in-frame clones and leaves some out. The table shows 62,000 or so clones, with roughly 80% occurring only once. ViraFEST used viral peptide pools to expand antigen-specific CD4+ T cells before sequencing. At the end of nine to ten days of culture, CD4+ T cells were isolated. According to the study, vaccine recipients showed no prior SARS-CoV-2 infection and negative nucleocapsid antibodies. These receptors have no known antigen. Sequences were derived from CD4+ T cells from PBMCs cultured with SARS-CoV-2 spike peptides, sampled before COVID-19 vaccination. The receptors shown here come from a human donor who received a COVID-19 vaccine.

This clone was observed a single time. The gene calls are TRBV9 and TRBJ1-1; no reliable D call. The CDR3 consists of 18 residues. V was trimmed by 0 bases and J by 4 bases, leaving 22 bases between them. The germline V gene has CDR1 SGDLS and CDR2 YYNGEE. CDR3: CASSVGVGSAGSLTEAFF. CDR3 bases: TGTGCCAGCAGCGTAGGAGTGGGCTCAGCGGGGTCCCTCACTGAAGCTTTCTTT.

V gene TRBV6-2 or TRBV6-3 combines with J gene TRBJ1-5; perhaps TRBD1 as D (6 bases). The CDR3 totals 15 residues. CDR1 and CDR2 (germline): MNHEY, SVGEGT. Trimming took 6 bases from V and 2 from J, leaving 14 bases between them. CDR3 nucleotide sequence: TGTGCCAGCAGCGATCCAACAGGGCGCAATCAGCCCCAGCATTTT. It encodes CASSDPTGRNQPQHF.

V gene TRBV7-3 combines with J gene TRBJ1-2; no reliable D call. Trimming took 2 bases from V and 4 from J, leaving 8 bases between them. The CDR3 spans 13 residues. Germline CDR1 reads SGHTA; CDR2 reads FQGTGA. Written as DNA, the CDR3 is TGTGCCAGCAGCTTACAGAACGGCTATGGCTACACCTTC. It is translated as CASSLQNGYGYTF.

Concerning this clone: Sequence at one end of the junction differs from germline and may be a read error. This chain links TRBV5-4 with TRBJ2-3; D is possibly TRBD1 or TRBD2 (5 bases each). Germline lookup yields CDR1 SGHNT and CDR2 YYREEE (reference sequence). CDR3 size: 15 residues. DNA for the CDR3: TGTGCCAGCAGCTTGGATGGGGCTAGCAGAGATACGCAGTATTTT. Its translation: CASSLDGASRDTQYF.

The chain links TRBV18 to TRBJ2-6, with D uncertain. V lost 1 base and J lost 3, with 7 bases in between. Germline V gene sequence: CDR1 KGHSH, CDR2 LQKENI. The length of the CDR3 is 15 residues. CDR3 DNA sequence: TGTGCCAGCTCACCACGGGGTGGTGGGGCCAACGTCCTGACTTTC. It codes for CASSPRGGGANVLTF.

This chain joins TRBV28 and TRBJ2-3; 8 bases agree with TRBD1. The trim removed 5 bases at V and 3 bases at J, leaving 7 bases unmatched. CDR1 and CDR2 from the germline V gene are MDHEN and SYDVKM. This CDR3 is 15 amino acids long. The CDR3 sequence: CASSPTGGRTDTQYF. In DNA, the CDR3 is TGTGCCAGCAGTCCAACAGGGGGGCGAACAGATACGCAGTATTTT.

V is TRBV4-1 and J is TRBJ1-3; D call uncertain. CDR3 length: 18 residues. V was pared by 3 bases and J by 3 bases, with 21 bases between. From germline, CDR1 is MGHRA and CDR2 YSYEKL. The CDR3 DNA reads as TGCGCCAGCAGCCAGGAAAGACTCGTCGGTCTGCGTGGAAACACCATATATTTT. Its protein product is CASSQERLVGLRGNTIYF.

The chain carries TRBV12-5 and TRBJ2-1; D unclear. Trimming shortened V by 0 bases and J by 6 bases, and 21 bases separated the two germline ends. The CDR3 loop spans 18 amino acids. Germline CDR1 LGHNT, CDR2 FRNRAP. This CDR3 is CASGLVQGDPLKGNEQFF. The CDR3 DNA follows: TGTGCTAGTGGTTTGGTACAAGGTGACCCCCTTAAGGGCAATGAGCAGTTCTTC. The whole variable domain, filled in from reference TRBV12-5 and TRBJ2-1, reads DARVTQTPRHKVTEMGQEVTMRCQPILGHNTVFWYRQTMMQGLELLAYFRNRAPLDDSGMPKDRFSAEMPDATLATLKIQPSEPRDSAVYFCASGLVQGDPLKGNEQFFGPGTRLTVL.

The chain couples TRBV6-5 to TRBJ2-5, with 7 bases that match TRBD1. Germline assignment: CDR1 MNHEY and CDR2 SVGAGI. The V gene end was trimmed by 4 bases and the J gene end by 3 bases; junction bases not matched to a gene: 5. The CDR3 runs to 14 residues. Here the CDR3 DNA reads TGTGCCAGCAGTTCCCCGACAGGGAAAGAGACCCAGTACTTC. It yields the protein CASSSPTGKETQYF.

A few counts support this clone. The J gene is TRBJ1-1, the V gene TRBV6-5, with 7 nucleotides matching TRBD1. The CDR3 extends over 12 amino acids. The ends lost 10 bases at V and 3 bases at J; junction bases unmatched: 5. Germline-derived CDR1 and CDR2 are MNHEY and SVGAGI. CDR3 in DNA: TGTGCCATTACCAGGGGGTACACTGAAGCTTTCTTT. This codes for CAITRGYTEAFF.

V usage is TRBV5-1 and J usage is TRBJ1-1; 10 bases agree with TRBD1. With 4 bases clipped from V and 0 bases from J, the junction kept 6 bases outside the gene matches. The germline V gene encodes CDR1 SGHRS and CDR2 YFSETQ. This CDR3 region has 16 residues. CDR3 residues: CASSAGTGVMNTEAFF. The CDR3 DNA is TGCGCCAGCAGCGCCGGGACAGGGGTAATGAACACTGAAGCTTTCTTT.

Details on this clone: An end of the junction does not agree with germline; a read error may underlie this. The chain has TRBV5-1 and TRBJ2-3, with D perhaps matching TRBD1 (5 bases). Looked up from germline, CDR1 is SGHRS and CDR2 is YFSETQ. The CDR3 extends over 16 amino acids. The CDR3, as DNA: TGCGCCAGCAGCTTGGCGAGACTGGAACTCACAGGTACGCAGTATTTT. Translation gives CASSLARLELTGTQYF.

The V gene is TRBV18, the J gene TRBJ2-3, with D perhaps TRBD1 (5 bases). Germline loops: CDR1 KGHSH, CDR2 LQKENI. Between the trimmed V and J ends, which lost 3 bases and 1 base, there was a span of 11 bases. This CDR3 has 15 residues. The CDR3 DNA reads TGTGCCAGCTCACCGACTCAGGGTGGCACAGATACGCAGTATTTT. Its protein is CASSPTQGGTDTQYF.

V gene TRBV15 combines with J gene TRBJ1-2; D ambiguous. V lost 1 base to trimming and J lost 6 bases, with 12 bases between them. This CDR3 spans 14 amino acids. Germline CDR1 and CDR2: LNHNV and YYDKDF (reference sequence). In nucleotides, the CDR3 is TGTGCCACCAGCAGAGGCGAGGGATGGAATGGCTACACCTTC. Residues: CATSRGEGWNGYTF. Drawing the rest from reference TRBV15 and TRBJ1-2, the complete variable domain is DAMVIQNPRYQVTQFGKPVTLSCSQTLNHNVMYWYQQKSSQAPKLLFHYYDKDFNNEADTPDNFQSRRPNTSFCFLDIRSPGLGDTAMYLCATSRGEGWNGYTFGSGTRLTVV.

The chain joins TRBV18 to TRBJ1-1, with D tentatively TRBD1 (5 bases). Trimming removed 5 bases at V and 1 base at J, with 8 bases between. The CDR3 loop spans 13 amino acids. CDR1 is KGHSH and CDR2 is LQKENI in the germline V gene. The CDR3 loop reads CASSGGSNTEAFF. CDR3 DNA: TGTGCCAGCTCAGGGGGATCGAACACTGAAGCTTTCTTT.

The chain joins TRBV2 to TRBJ2-5; TRBD2 agrees at 8 bases. The CDR3 consists of 16 residues. V shed 8 bases, J shed 2 bases, and the junction held 13 bases outside the gene matches. Per germline, CDR1 SNHLY and CDR2 FYNNEI. CDR3 amino acids: CASGQPGLVKQETQYF. Written as DNA, the CDR3 is TGTGCCAGCGGACAACCGGGACTAGTCAAACAAGAGACCCAGTACTTC.

The rearrangement uses TRBV5-8 and TRBJ2-5; the D gene is possibly TRBD2 (5 bases). This CDR3 contains 11 residues. The V gene's germline CDR1 is SGHTS and CDR2 YDEGEE. V gave up 5 bases and J gave up 11 bases, with 13 bases separating them. Here the CDR3 reads CASRRRERQYF. The CDR3 region has the DNA TGTGCCAGCAGGCGAAGAGAGCGGCAGTACTTC.

The V call is TRBV5-5, the J call TRBJ1-4, with TRBD1 matching over 11 bases. The CDR3 is made up of 15 amino acids. V lost 2 bases, J lost 7 bases, and 4 bases stayed unmatched. Germline CDR1 and CDR2: SGHKS and YYEKEE (reference sequence). CDR3 region: CASSLGQGAGEKLFF. The CDR3 DNA follows: TGTGCCAGCAGCTTAGGACAGGGGGCGGGTGAAAAACTGTTTTTT.

This chain connects TRBV29-1 to TRBJ2-1, with TRBD2 as a possible D gene (6 bases). The CDR3 covers 13 residues. Deletions cut 3 bases from V and 10 bases from J, with 16 bases between. The germline CDR1 and CDR2 sequences are SQVTM and ANQGSEA. The DNA for the CDR3 is TGCAGCGTTGAGGAGGGGCGGGGAAACGAGCAGTTCTTC. Its protein is CSVEEGRGNEQFF.

This clone appeared once. This chain links TRBV24-1 with TRBJ2-3; 7 nucleotides agree with TRBD1. V gave up 3 bases and J gave up 0 bases; unmatched junction bases: 20. Germline CDR1 reads KGHDR; CDR2 reads SFDVKD. The CDR3 totals 21 residues. CDR3 bases: TGTGCCACCAGTGATATTGGGGCAGGGGGACCCAAGATTAAGAGCACAGATACGCAGTATTTT. This sequence encodes CATSDIGAGGPKIKSTDTQYF.

The chain recombines TRBV6-5 with TRBJ2-1; 11 nucleotides agree with TRBD2. Germline CDR1 is MNHEY and CDR2 is SVGAGI. This CDR3 comprises 14 residues. Trimming removed 10 bases from V and 8 bases from J; junction bases left unmatched: 10. The CDR3 here is CATLLFSGGDEQFF. In nucleotides, the CDR3 is TGTGCCACCCTCCTTTTTAGCGGGGGGGATGAGCAGTTCTTC.

CDR3 loop: CASSQGTGIAGELFF. The CDR3 DNA reads as TGTGCCAGCAGCCAAGGGACAGGGATCGCCGGGGAGCTGTTTTTT. V gene TRBV3-1 (or the pseudogene TRBV3-2) combines with J gene TRBJ2-2; TRBD1 matches at 8 bases. The CDR3 loop spans 15 amino acids. V shed 1 base, J shed 6 bases, and the junction held 4 bases outside the gene matches. Germline assignment: CDR1 LGHDT and CDR2 YNNKEL (reference sequence).

The chain combines TRBV2 with TRBJ1-1; no reliable D call. Looked up from germline, CDR1 is SNHLY and CDR2 is FYNNEI. Trimming removed 8 bases from V and 0 bases from J, with 16 bases in between. The CDR3 has 15 amino acids. CDR3 sequence: CASDFITRVNTEAFF. The CDR3 DNA is TGTGCCAGCGATTTCATAACAAGAGTGAACACTGAAGCTTTCTTT.

Of note for this clone: The junction departs from the called germline gene at one end, perhaps through a read error. This chain connects TRBV5-6 to TRBJ2-1; TRBD1 might be the D (5 bases). The CDR3 totals 16 residues. Germline lookup yields CDR1 SGHDT and CDR2 YYEEEE. CDR3 amino acids: CASSLRTSSPYSEQFF. In nucleotides, the CDR3 is TGTGCCAGCAGCCTGAGGACAAGTAGTCCTTACAGTGAGCAGTTCTTC.